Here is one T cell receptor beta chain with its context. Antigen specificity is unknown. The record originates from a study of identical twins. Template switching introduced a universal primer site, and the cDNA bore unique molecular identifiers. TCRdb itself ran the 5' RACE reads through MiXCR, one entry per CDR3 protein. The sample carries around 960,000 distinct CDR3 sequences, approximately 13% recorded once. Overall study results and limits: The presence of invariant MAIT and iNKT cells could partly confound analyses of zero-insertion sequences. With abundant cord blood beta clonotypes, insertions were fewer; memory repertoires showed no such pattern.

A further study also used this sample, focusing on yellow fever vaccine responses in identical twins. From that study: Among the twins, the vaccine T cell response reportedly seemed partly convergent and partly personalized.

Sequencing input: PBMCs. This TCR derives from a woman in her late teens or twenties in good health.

This CDR3 is CASTGTGVSSPEQYF. CDR3 in DNA: TGTGCCAGCACCGGGACAGGGGTGAGTTCACCCGAGCAGTACTTC. The chain employs TRBV2 and TRBJ2-7; 10 bases are shared with TRBD1. Trimming removed 7 bases from V and 6 bases from J; junction bases left unmatched: 12. The germline V gene has CDR1 SNHLY and CDR2 FYNNEI. CDR3 size: 15 residues.